These 3 T cell receptor beta chains share one sample of origin, sequenced in a study of molecular identifiers for immune sequencing clone quantification. TCRdb reprocessed the PCR reads with MiXCR, giving one entry per CDR3 protein. The sample lists about 320,000 distinct CDR3 sequences; over 20% were seen once. Sequences were obtained from naive CD8+ T cells from blood, with Jurkat cell RNA spiked in. Subset denoted: FACS-sorted CD8+CD4-CCR7+CD45RA+ naive T cells. These TCRs come from a human donor in good health. Some libraries in this study had Jurkat cell RNA spiked in.

This clonotype appeared many times. The chain is built from TRBV19 and TRBJ2-7; no clear D gene. The CDR3 consists of 13 residues. Germline V gene sequence: CDR1 LNHDA, CDR2 SQIVND (reference sequence). The V and J ends lost 2 bases and 0 bases respectively, with 5 bases between them. In DNA form, the CDR3 reads TGTGCCAGTAGTATAACAGCCTCCTACGAGCAGTACTTC. Translation: CASSITASYEQYF.

This clonotype was counted at least ten times. J is TRBJ2-7 and V is TRBV28, with D perhaps TRBD1 or TRBD2 (6 bases each). The CDR3 extends over 16 amino acids. V dropped 3 bases and J dropped 4 bases, with 19 bases sitting between them. The V gene's germline CDR1 is MDHEN and CDR2 SYDVKM. CDR3: CASSFLPAEGEYEQYF. Here the CDR3 DNA reads TGTGCCAGCAGTTTTCTCCCAGCGGAGGGGGAATACGAGCAGTACTTC.

The chain couples TRBV4-1 to TRBJ2-7, with 7 positions matching TRBD1. Looked up from germline, CDR1 is MGHRA and CDR2 is YSYEKL. The CDR3 covers 14 residues. The trim removed 2 bases at V and 2 bases at J, leaving 3 bases unmatched. CDR3 residues: CASSQTGTAYEQYF. The CDR3 coding sequence is TGCGCCAGCAGCCAAACCGGGACAGCCTACGAGCAGTACTTC.